Below, one T cell receptor beta chain is given with its context. Authors' methods: Quantification of nucleated cells was approximated via reference gene primer amplification. Here immunoSEQ multiplex PCR was the method, and the copy in TCRdb shows in-frame clones only, minus some. The V and J calls and clone size are taken from that table; D and trimming were inferred from the DNA. The data contain fewer than 250,000 clones, around nine tenths of them singletons. The entry originates in a study of blood T cell repertoires in COVID-19. Study overall: Sample material is recorded as cDNA or gDNA derived from T cells, B-cell-depleted T cells, or PBMCs.

The sequencing input was peripheral blood. This sequence was found in a middle-aged man with acute or convalescent COVID-19.

The CDR3 DNA reads as TGTGCCAGCAGTTTATACCCGGGGGCAACTAATGAAAAACTGTTTTTT. Translated: CASSLYPGATNEKLFF. This chain uses TRBV27 with TRBJ1-4; a weak D match, TRBD1 (5 bases). Germline V lookup: CDR1 MNHEY, CDR2 SMNVEV (reference sequence). This CDR3 comprises 16 residues. V was cut by 1 base and J by 0 bases, with 9 bases left in between.